This T cell receptor (beta chain) was captured by sequencing in a study of vaccination and CD4 T cells after COVID-19. Study-level background: Two mRNA vaccine doses were given, either BNT162b2 or mRNA-1273. Notes on the study in general: Spike mono-reactivity was found in 304 of the 307 vaccine-specific clones identified in convalescent patients.

The treatment: approximately nine-day PBMC culture with coronavirus spike peptide pools or control peptides (ViraFEST assay). Antigen-specific T cells were expanded with peptide pools by ViraFEST, and TCRs were then sequenced. With 8.5 to 10 ug/ml peptide pools and roughly 10 IU/ml IL-2, PBMCs were cultured at fewer than 2.5 million per well. Note on this clonotype: Its antigen is as yet unknown.

The CDR3 totals 15 residues. V was trimmed by 1 base and J by 0 bases, leaving 7 bases between them. Germline CDR1 reads SEHNR; CDR2 reads FQNEAQ (reference sequence). The Oncomine TCR Beta short-read assay sequenced DNA from cultured CD4+ T cells. One entry per CDR3 protein, called by TCRdb with MiXCR from the PCR reads. The sample includes some 11,000 distinct CDR3 sequences, around three quarters of them seen just once. Sequenced input: CD4+ T cells from blood, cultured in vitro. This chain connects TRBV7-9 to TRBJ1-5; D ambiguous. This clonotype originated in a human donor who had recovered from COVID-19. CDR3 sequence reads: CASSLGGYSNQPQHF. Here the CDR3 DNA reads TGTGCCAGCAGCTTAGGAGGGTATAGCAATCAGCCCCAGCATTTT.